Described below is a single T cell receptor beta chain sequence and its context. Antigen: not known. This record comes from a study of cytomegalovirus exposure and HLA in healthy donors. Looked up from germline, CDR1 is SGHRS and CDR2 is YFSETQ. Deletions cut 0 bases from V and 5 bases from J, with 11 bases between. There are 14 residues in the CDR3. PCR amplification relied on 60 Vbeta primers (plus 13 Jbeta primers). The repertoire was sequenced with immunoSEQ multiplex PCR; TCRdb's copy has only in-frame clones and lacks some. The clone table shows approximately 120,000 clones, with the ten largest holding about 2.2%. Study-wide findings and caveats: Whilst most TCR sequences proved rare, a subset of public TCRs occurred across many donors. Most TCR beta V segments were productive about 87% or about 30% of the time in an earlier analysis. Apart from CMV serostatus, no immune exposure information was available. A later analysis linked a missense DCLRE1C variant to TCR beta V- and J-gene trimming.

The genes are TRBV5-1 and TRBJ1-2, with D possibly being TRBD1 (5 bases). The source of this sequence is a man aged 35 to 55 in good health and CMV-seronegative. Source material: PBMCs. The CDR3 DNA sequence: TGCGCCAGCAGCTTGGGGGGCAGCTTTTATGGCTACACCTTC. Translated: CASSLGGSFYGYTF.